This T cell receptor (beta chain) was recorded in a study of cytomegalovirus exposure and HLA in healthy donors. Study conclusions and caveats: Researchers reported in a later analysis that a missense DCLRE1C variant was tied to TCR beta V- and J-gene trimming. Prior analysis indicated that the majority of TCR beta V segments exhibited productivity approximately 87% or approximately 30% of the time.

The PCR contained 60 Vbeta and 13 Jbeta primers. Assay used: immunoSEQ multiplex PCR; TCRdb lists only in-frame clones, some missing. The top ten clones hold over 2.5% of a sample with about 130,000 clones, about 71% of them seen once. Comment on this clone: The antigen is unknown.

This clonotype originated in a woman aged 50 to 60 in good health and CMV-seronegative. Material for sequencing was PBMCs.

CDR3 region: CASSEQGAYGYTF. In nucleotides, the CDR3 is TGTGCCAGCAGTGAACAGGGGGCCTATGGCTACACCTTC. J is TRBJ1-2 and V is TRBV6-5, with 9 nucleotides matching TRBD1. Losses at the gene ends were 5 bases for V and 4 bases for J; bases not matched to a gene: 2. From germline, CDR1 is MNHEY and CDR2 SVGAGI. The CDR3 has 13 residues.